Each of the 11 T cell receptor beta chains below was sequenced from the same sample in a study of cytomegalovirus exposure and HLA in healthy donors. The assay was immunoSEQ multiplex PCR, and TCRdb's table has in-frame clones only and misses some. Seen here are some 60,000 clones, about 94% observed once, and the top ten hold 4.4%. Material for sequencing was PBMCs. These receptors all stem from a man aged 18 to 35 in good health and CMV-seropositive.

CDR3 protein: CASSLTGDTYEQYF. The CDR3 nucleotides read TGTGCCAGCAGCCTGACAGGGGACACCTACGAGCAGTACTTC. The J gene is TRBJ2-7, the V gene TRBV5-6; 8 nucleotides match TRBD1. The length of the CDR3 is 14 residues. The germline CDR1 and CDR2 sequences are SGHDT and YYEEEE. The V and J ends lost 4 bases and 2 bases, in that order; junction bases with no gene match: 5.

The J gene is TRBJ1-5, the V gene TRBV6-6, with TRBD1 identical over 10 bases. The CDR3 has 14 amino acids. Germline assignment: CDR1 MNHNY and CDR2 SVGAGI (reference sequence). Trimming cost V 11 bases and J 6 bases; bases outside gene matches: 10. The CDR3 sequence: CAGGRQGAIQPQHF. The CDR3 DNA reads TGTGCCGGGGGGAGACAGGGGGCAATTCAGCCCCAGCATTTT.

The chain has TRBV7-2 and TRBJ1-1; D gene unclear. Germline values: CDR1 SGHTA, CDR2 FQGNSA. Trimming cost V 1 base and J 4 bases, with 7 bases left between them. The CDR3 totals 13 residues. For the CDR3, the DNA is TGTGCCAGCAGCTTAGTTAGCGGCACTGAAGCTTTCTTT. Protein sequence: CASSLVSGTEAFF.

The V call is TRBV7-8, the J call TRBJ2-1, with D tentatively TRBD2 (6 bases). The CDR3 runs 16 residues. Trimming took 6 bases from V and 0 from J, leaving 15 bases between them. Germline CDR1 reads SGHVS; CDR2 reads FQNEAQ. CDR3 DNA: TGTGCCAGCAGGTCGATAGCGGAGAGCTCCTACAATGAGCAGTTCTTC. Its protein product is CASRSIAESSYNEQFF.

The chain is built from TRBV10-3 and TRBJ1-1, with a weak D call TRBD1 (5 bases). This CDR3 has 14 residues. Germline V gene data show CDR1 as ENHRY and CDR2 as SYGVKD. V was clipped by 2 bases and J by 1 base, with 8 bases between them. CDR3 residues: CAISELTGNTEAFF. In DNA form, the CDR3 reads TGTGCCATCAGTGAGCTAACAGGGAACACTGAAGCTTTCTTT.

V gene TRBV7-8 combines with J gene TRBJ2-1; no clear D. The germline V and J ends were trimmed by 1 base and 7 bases, with 5 bases remaining between them. CDR3 length: 12 residues. Germline V gene lookup returns CDR1 SGHVS and CDR2 FQNEAQ. This chain's CDR3 is CASSLERNEQFF. CDR3 nucleotide sequence: TGTGCCAGCAGCTTAGAGAGGAATGAGCAGTTCTTC.

This clone was detected once. This chain connects TRBV28 to TRBJ2-4; the match to TRBD1 covers 10 bases. Germline V CDR1 and CDR2: MDHEN, SYDVKM. The CDR3 has 18 residues. Trimming took 2 bases from V and 0 from J; bases not matched to a gene: 7. CDR3 amino acids: CASSLSWGTGVAKNIQYF. CDR3 nucleotide sequence: TGTGCCAGCAGTTTAAGTTGGGGGACAGGGGTAGCCAAAAACATTCAGTACTTC.

This clone was picked up one time. This chain's CDR3 is CASHRQDKQFF. Here the CDR3 DNA reads TGTGCCAGCCATAGGCAGGACAAGCAGTTCTTC. The chain recombines TRBV6-6 with TRBJ2-1; D might be TRBD1 (5 bases). The CDR3 covers 11 residues. The ends were cut back, 8 bases at V and 11 bases at J, with 13 bases in the middle. Per the germline V gene, CDR1 is MNHNY and CDR2 is SVGAGI (reference sequence).

The gene calls are TRBV28 and TRBJ2-7; 9 bases are a match to TRBD1. V was clipped by 5 bases and J by 6 bases; unmatched bases: 11. The germline gives CDR1 MDHEN, CDR2 SYDVKM. The CDR3 covers 15 residues. CDR3 amino acids: CASSPPGQGRREQYF. CDR3 nucleotide sequence: TGTGCCAGCAGTCCGCCCGGACAGGGGAGGCGCGAGCAGTACTTC.

V usage is TRBV4-1 and J usage is TRBJ1-3, with D tentatively TRBD1 (6 bases). Between the trimmed V and J ends, which lost 2 bases and 0 bases, there was a span of 8 bases. Germline CDR1 and CDR2: MGHRA and YSYEKL. The CDR3 totals 15 residues. CDR3 region: CASSQTGTSGNTIYF. The CDR3 coding sequence is TGCGCCAGCAGCCAAACAGGGACCTCTGGAAACACCATATATTTT.

V usage is TRBV19 and J usage is TRBJ1-4; D perhaps matches TRBD1 (6 bases). The germline V and J ends were trimmed by 7 bases and 1 base, with 10 bases remaining between them. Per germline, CDR1 LNHDA and CDR2 SQIVND (reference sequence). The CDR3 is 14 residues long. The CDR3 nucleotides read TGTGCCAGTACCTCACAGGGAACTAATGAAAAACTGTTTTTT. It codes for CASTSQGTNEKLFF. Filled out from reference TRBV19 and TRBJ1-4, the complete variable domain reads DGGITQSPKYLFRKEGQNVTLSCEQNLNHDAMYWYRQDPGQGLRLIYYSQIVNDFQKGDIAEGYSVSREKKESFPLTVTSAQKNPTAFYLCASTSQGTNEKLFFGSGTQLSVL.